The source of this T cell receptor (beta chain) is a study of cytomegalovirus exposure and HLA in healthy donors. The overall study: Unique TCRs from HLA-typed donors, 65 million to 85 million of them, were held in an early data release. General study points: The authors enumerated over 150 TCR beta chains as linked to cytomegalovirus. For cytomegalovirus status, the classifier reportedly gave diagnoses with high specificity and sensitivity. A few of the chains that were CMV-associated were confirmed in vitro to be specific for CMV antigens.

Use of 60 Vbeta and 13 Jbeta primers characterized the PCR. TCRdb keeps only in-frame clones here, not all; method: immunoSEQ multiplex PCR. The data hold under 130,000 clones, with roughly 70% observed a single time. This CDR3 has 14 residues. Trimming removed 2 bases from V and 2 bases from J; junction bases left unmatched: 2. Germline V lookup: CDR1 SGHVS, CDR2 FQNEAQ. On this clone itself: Antigen unknown.

This clonotype originated in a man aged 40-49 years in good health and CMV-seronegative. The chain carries TRBV7-8 and TRBJ2-5; 7 nucleotides match TRBD2. The sequencing input was PBMCs. CDR3: CASSLFGGQETQYF. CDR3 in DNA: TGTGCCAGCAGCTTATTCGGGGGGCAAGAGACCCAGTACTTC.